One TCR beta chain is described in this entry. The sample originates from a study of blood T cell repertoires in COVID-19. Produced via immunoSEQ multiplex PCR; TCRdb's table is partial and in-frame only. The repertoire consists of about 76,000 clones, with roughly 85% occurring once and the leading ten covering 8.5% to 10%. Trimming took 3 bases from V and 9 from J, leaving 18 bases between them. The CDR3 extends over 14 amino acids. Germline V CDR1 and CDR2: SGDLS, YYNGEE. The sequence was collected from a man between 50 and 59 years old with COVID-19, enrolled during active disease. The sequenced sample consisted of peripheral blood. The chain is built from TRBV9 and TRBJ1-1; the D is unclear. The CDR3 loop is CASSGGLALHQAFF. CDR3 DNA sequence: TGTGCCAGCAGCGGTGGGTTAGCACTTCATCAAGCTTTCTTT. Filled out from reference TRBV9 and TRBJ1-1, the complete variable domain reads DSGVTQTPKHLITATGQRVTLRCSPRSGDLSVYWYQQSLDQGLQFLIQYYNGEERAKGNILERFSAQQFPDLHSELNLSSLELGDSALYFCASSGGLALHQAFFGQGTRLTVV.